Reported below is one T cell receptor (beta chain). Both 60 Vbeta primers and 13 Jbeta primers went into the PCR. The table came from immunoSEQ multiplex PCR; TCRdb's copy has only in-frame clones and leaves some out. The data contain under 100,000 clones, approximately 79% of them singletons. Investigators did not record CMV serostatus for this donor. Trimming left V 3 bases short and J 3 bases short, with 5 bases between. CDR1 SGHNT and CDR2 YYREEE come from the germline V gene (reference sequence). This CDR3 spans 12 amino acids. This sample is part of a study of cytomegalovirus exposure and HLA in healthy donors.

The V call is TRBV5-4, the J call TRBJ2-3; D ambiguous. This TCR derives from a human donor in good health. Input material: PBMCs. Written as DNA, the CDR3 is TGTGCCAGCAGCTGGCCAACAGATACGCAGTATTTT. It yields the protein CASSWPTDTQYF. Filled out from reference TRBV5-4 and TRBJ2-3, the complete variable domain reads ETGVTQSPTHLIKTRGQQVTLRCSSQSGHNTVSWYQQALGQGPQFIFQYYREEENGRGNFPPRFSGLQFPNYSSELNVNALELDDSALYLCASSWPTDTQYFGPGTRLTVL.